This T cell receptor (beta chain) was identified in a study of T-cell memory formation after mild COVID-19 (dated by TCRdb to the early 2020s). For the wider study: Most TCR sequence clusters were specific to one of the two donors. In two donors, T-cell clones that expanded and contracted after mild COVID-19 were followed by sequencing TCRalpha and TCRbeta repertoires longitudinally. Two young, previously healthy adult volunteers, one female and one male, were included in the cohort. Points the paper makes about the study in general: Some responding clones were found in pre-infection memory, which suggests that pre-existing cross-reactive memory T cells took part in the SARS-CoV-2 response. From day 15 to 85, contracting clones showed balanced CD4/CD8 phenotypes, whereas a second wave of clones that expanded from day 15 to 37 leaned towards CD4+. SARS-CoV-2 specificity of the second-wave clones peaking on day 37 was not confirmed. The study covered only a couple of mild cases, and larger cohorts including severe cases with pre-infection samples were considered necessary. Contracting CD4+ clones appeared mostly in the CM and EM memory subsets, whereas CD8+ clones were enriched in EMRA.

Instrument on record: Illumina NovaSeq 6000. TCRalpha and TCRbeta cDNA libraries were constructed by 5'RACE with constant-segment primers, with sample barcodes and unique molecular identifiers being introduced. RNA was extracted from every sample with Trizol reagent. Amplification of the libraries took two PCR steps, and the second step added a second sample barcode plus Illumina TruSeq adapters. Sequencing of the libraries was done on an Illumina NovaSeq, producing 2 x 150 bp paired-end reads. The study's own analysis went as follows. The reads were demultiplexed and collapsed into UMI-guided consensus sequences using migec v1.2.7. Using mixcr v2.1.11, UMI consensuses were aligned to TRA and TRB V and J templates and then assembled into clonotypes. A clonotype was counted as expanded or contracted only if both edgeR and NoisET called the change significant, with noise models trained on biological replicates. For edgeR calls, a false discovery rate-adjusted p below 0.01 and a log2 fold-change threshold of 1 were applied. As an exploratory analysis of dynamics, max-normalized trajectories of the 1000 most abundant clonotypes were examined by PCA with hierarchical clustering. The CD4 or CD8 phenotype of responding clones was assigned using the separately sequenced CD4+ and CD8+ repertoires. The raw public data were reprocessed by TCRdb itself: fastp quality trimming at Q25, MiXCR clonotype calling, in-frame beta chains only. Entries that share a CDR3 protein sequence are merged under the most common genes and DNA. These V and J calls are TCRdb output, not the study's own analysis. The sample profile shows some 250,000 distinct CDR3 sequences; 8.5% to 9.5% of them were found once. 20% to 25% of the sample comes from the top ten.

The germline V gene yields SGHRS for CDR1 and YFSETQ for CDR2. Reading from cysteine to phenylalanine, the CDR3 counts 15 amino acids. Only the CDR3 DNA stays, 45 bases, in frame from base 1. Relative to germline, V is 1 base shorter and J is 2 bases shorter, with 12 bases between their ends. This clonotype has ten or more counts. Its recognized antigen is unknown. No much larger clone is present one base from it, and per-base qualities are unavailable. PBMCs were isolated by Ficoll-Paque density gradient centrifugation. Material: PBMCs or a T cell subset sorted from them (not recorded which). This chain is built from TRBV5-1 and TRBJ2-5; the D gene lacks a confident call. The receptor was isolated from a man between 18 and 35 years old who had mild COVID-19 (a few samples of this study predate the infection). The sample titles of this study are shuffled in the database, so cell type and time point are left out; the donor was told from shared clones. The bases are TGCGCCAGCAGCTTGATCTTGGCAACTCAAGAGACCCAGTACTTC. This encodes CASSLILATQETQYF.